These 3 T cell receptor beta chains share one sample of origin, sequenced in a study of blood T cell repertoires in COVID-19. TCRdb keeps only in-frame clones here, not all; method: immunoSEQ multiplex PCR. The repertoire has under 250,000 clones, 85% to 90% of them found once; the top ten carry around 10%. The sample was peripheral blood. Receptor source: a man over 45 with COVID-19, enrolled during active disease.

The chain couples TRBV9 to TRBJ2-6; TRBD2 agrees at 11 bases. There are 18 residues in the CDR3. Germline V gene lookup returns CDR1 SGDLS and CDR2 YYNGEE. The ends lost 3 bases at V and 0 bases at J; junction bases unmatched: 5. The CDR3 reads CASSALAGATSGANVLTF. The CDR3 DNA is TGTGCCAGCAGCGCACTAGCGGGAGCTACCTCTGGGGCCAACGTCCTGACTTTC.

This CDR3 is CASSSGLAGTGELFF. CDR3 nucleotide sequence: TGTGCCAGCAGCTCCGGACTAGCGGGCACCGGGGAGCTGTTTTTT. This chain connects TRBV7-3 to TRBJ2-2; the match to TRBD2 covers 11 bases. Germline lookup yields CDR1 SGHTA and CDR2 FQGTGA. The CDR3 has 15 amino acids. V gave up 4 bases and J gave up 4 bases; unmatched junction bases: 2.

The chain recombines TRBV11-2 with TRBJ2-7; 9 bases map to TRBD1. Per the germline V gene, CDR1 is SGHAT and CDR2 is FQNNGV. J was trimmed by 2 bases and V by 5 bases; bases with no gene match: 7. The CDR3 has 15 amino acids. The CDR3: CASSIGTGSTYEQYF. The DNA for the CDR3 is TGTGCCAGCAGCATCGGGACAGGGAGCACCTACGAGCAGTACTTC. Full variable domain (rest looked up from reference TRBV11-2 and TRBJ2-7): EAGVAQSPRYKIIEKRQSVAFWCNPISGHATLYWYQQILGQGPKLLIQFQNNGVVDDSQLPKDRFSAERLKGVDSTLKIQPAKLEDSAVYLCASSIGTGSTYEQYFGPGTRLTVT.